One and the same sample provided the 2 T cell receptor beta chains below, sequenced in a study of beta chain features in type 1 diabetes. The whole isolated RNA underwent reverse transcription, so sequencing captured expressed TCRB transcripts. Method: immunoSEQ multiplex PCR; TCRdb's copy keeps in-frame clones and lacks some. The sample consists of 350,000 or so clones, about 20% of them appearing once. Specimen: naive CD4+ T cells from blood. These receptors all stem from a woman aged 18-35 years in good health.

This clone was counted between two and nine times. The genes are TRBV7-9 and TRBJ2-1; a possible D gene is TRBD2 (6 bases). Between the trimmed V and J ends, which lost 4 bases and 6 bases, there was a span of 13 bases. Germline V lookup: CDR1 SEHNR, CDR2 FQNEAQ (reference sequence). The CDR3 is 14 amino acids. The CDR3 DNA reads as TGTGCCAGCAGCTCGCGGGACTCAGCCAATGAGCAGTTCTTC. It yields the protein CASSSRDSANEQFF.

The chain joins TRBV30 to TRBJ2-3; 9 positions agree with TRBD2. Germline CDR1 reads GTSNPN; CDR2 reads SVGIG (reference sequence). This CDR3 contains 15 residues. With 3 bases clipped from V and 0 bases from J, the junction kept 4 bases outside the gene matches. CDR3 sequence: CAWRLAGASTDTQYF. The CDR3 DNA is TGTGCCTGGAGGTTAGCGGGAGCTAGCACAGATACGCAGTATTTT.